A selection of T cell receptor beta chains follows, all from one sample in a study of blood T cell repertoires in COVID-19. The method was immunoSEQ multiplex PCR; TCRdb's version includes in-frame clones alone and lacks a portion of them. Of a few hundred thousand clones in the sample, about 89% are singletons; the top ten hold approximately 9%. Specimen: PBMCs or T cells enriched from blood (not recorded which). The source of these receptors is a man between 35 and 55 years old who had recovered from COVID-19. Each CDR3 is given with its conserved first and last residue. Rows give clone size only sometimes, using once, few, many, or a class for an expanded clone.

clone size: .; J gene: TRBJ2-1; V gene: TRBV7-2; CDR3 protein: CASSLIAGGVSYNEQFF
clone size: .; J gene: TRBJ1-6; V gene: TRBV5-1; CDR3 protein: CASSRQTDGYSPLHF
clone size: .; J gene: TRBJ1-4; V gene: TRBV5-5; CDR3 protein: CASSLSVGQGFEKLFF
clone size: .; J gene: TRBJ1-2; V gene: TRBV30; CDR3 protein: CAWSARIDTYGYTF
clone size: .; J gene: TRBJ1-3; V gene: TRBV28; CDR3 protein: CASSSNPQGYSGNTIYF
clone size: .; J gene: TRBJ1-4; V gene: TRBV4-3; CDR3 protein: CASSRSLRTKGRLNEKLFF
clone size: .; J gene: TRBJ1-5; V gene: TRBV12-5; CDR3 protein: CASGLGQGNQPQHF
clone size: .; J gene: TRBJ2-2; V gene: TRBV6-4; CDR3 protein: CASSVGTNTGELFF
clone size: many; J gene: TRBJ1-2; V gene: TRBV3-1/TRBV3-2; CDR3 protein: CASSQDRGLGYGYTF
clone size: .; J gene: TRBJ1-4; V gene: TRBV28; CDR3 protein: CASSSLAGGREKLFF
clone size: .; J gene: TRBJ1-1; V gene: TRBV5-1; CDR3 protein: CASSNPRGRTEAFF
clone size: .; J gene: TRBJ1-1; V gene: TRBV5-1; CDR3 protein: CASSSQGRTEAFF
clone size: .; J gene: TRBJ1-2; V gene: TRBV9; CDR3 protein: CASSVGAGGDGYTF
clone size: .; J gene: TRBJ1-5; V gene: TRBV4-1; CDR3 protein: CASSQPMRGQPQHF
clone size: .; J gene: TRBJ2-7; V gene: TRBV7-2; CDR3 protein: CASSLRGLAGGVGEQYF
clone size: .; J gene: TRBJ2-7; V gene: TRBV29-1; CDR3 protein: CSVGLAGKSYEQYF
clone size: .; J gene: TRBJ1-4; V gene: TRBV2; CDR3 protein: CASSGRGPEGEKLFF
clone size: once; J gene: TRBJ1-6; V gene: TRBV27; CDR3 protein: CASSLRGRVNSPLHF
clone size: .; J gene: TRBJ2-3; V gene: TRBV28; CDR3 protein: CASTPGRESPDTQYF
clone size: .; J gene: TRBJ2-2; V gene: TRBV7-2; CDR3 protein: CASKAGVFTGELFF
clone size: .; J gene: TRBJ1-2; V gene: TRBV10-2; CDR3 protein: CASSFGQGGGYTF
clone size: .; J gene: TRBJ1-1; V gene: TRBV28; CDR3 protein: CASNLPGGLSTEAFF
clone size: .; J gene: TRBJ1-1; V gene: TRBV15; CDR3 protein: CATSGRTGGYEAFF
clone size: few; J gene: TRBJ2-2; V gene: TRBV21-1; CDR3 protein: CASSKAWDRGYTNTGELFF
clone size: .; J gene: TRBJ1-4; V gene: TRBV4-1; CDR3 protein: CASRRAEGDWEKLFF
clone size: .; J gene: TRBJ2-3; V gene: TRBV5-8; CDR3 protein: CASSHGTLSTDTQYF
clone size: .; J gene: TRBJ2-4; V gene: TRBV28; CDR3 protein: CASSLLYGGNLRAKNIQYF
clone size: .; J gene: TRBJ1-2; V gene: TRBV30; CDR3 protein: CAWSVQENYGYTF
clone size: .; J gene: TRBJ2-1; V gene: TRBV25-1; CDR3 protein: CASSESRGPLFWYNEQFF
clone size: few; J gene: TRBJ1-1; V gene: TRBV27; CDR3 protein: CASSGRGHTEAFF
clone size: .; J gene: TRBJ2-5; V gene: TRBV24-1; CDR3 protein: CATSDPPRTGGSKAQYF
clone size: .; J gene: TRBJ2-5; V gene: TRBV10-3; CDR3 protein: CAISDSSGMTQYF
clone size: .; J gene: TRBJ2-5; V gene: TRBV4-3; CDR3 protein: CASSLKVQPQNVQETQYF
clone size: .; J gene: TRBJ1-6; V gene: TRBV10-2; CDR3 protein: CASSYPRQANSPLHF
clone size: .; J gene: TRBJ1-2; V gene: TRBV7-9; CDR3 protein: CASSPGLYGYTF
clone size: .; J gene: TRBJ2-7; V gene: TRBV4-1; CDR3 protein: CASGPGQGVYEQYF
clone size: .; J gene: TRBJ1-1; V gene: TRBV11-3; CDR3 protein: CASSYDRVPNTEAFF
clone size: .; J gene: TRBJ1-1; V gene: TRBV7-9; CDR3 protein: CASSLFTWTGFVEAFF
clone size: .; J gene: TRBJ1-2; V gene: TRBV27; CDR3 protein: CASSLSQANYGYTF
clone size: .; J gene: TRBJ2-1; V gene: TRBV5-6; CDR3 protein: CASTETLGLAGSYNEQFF
clone size: few; J gene: TRBJ1-2; V gene: TRBV7-8; CDR3 protein: CASSRGGGYNYGYTF
clone size: few; J gene: TRBJ2-7; V gene: TRBV12-5; CDR3 protein: CASGLVSSPSYEQYF
clone size: .; J gene: TRBJ2-7; V gene: TRBV5-1; CDR3 protein: CASSLGAGSSYEQYF
clone size: .; J gene: TRBJ2-7; V gene: TRBV28; CDR3 protein: CASSSTSGLSYEQYF
clone size: .; J gene: TRBJ1-4; V gene: TRBV19; CDR3 protein: CASTPWTGTNEKLFF
clone size: .; J gene: TRBJ2-7; V gene: TRBV28; CDR3 protein: CASSSGLYEQYF
clone size: .; J gene: TRBJ2-7; V gene: TRBV10-1; CDR3 protein: CASRGDSYEQYF
clone size: .; J gene: TRBJ2-7; V gene: TRBV11-2; CDR3 protein: CASSLDRIARERQYF
clone size: .; J gene: TRBJ1-1; V gene: TRBV18; CDR3 protein: CASSPRQTNTEAFF
clone size: .; J gene: TRBJ1-2; V gene: TRBV7-9; CDR3 protein: CASSLDSVHTNYGYTF
clone size: .; J gene: TRBJ2-1; V gene: TRBV4-3; CDR3 protein: CASSQVPITYGGLNNEQFF
clone size: once; J gene: TRBJ1-1; V gene: TRBV7-8; CDR3 protein: CASSIITGGTEAFF
clone size: .; J gene: TRBJ2-7; V gene: TRBV4-1; CDR3 protein: CASSQDEASGEQYF
clone size: .; J gene: TRBJ1-3; V gene: TRBV18; CDR3 protein: CASSPPGVGNTIYF
clone size: .; J gene: TRBJ2-1; V gene: TRBV28; CDR3 protein: CASSLEIAGGYNEQFF
clone size: .; J gene: TRBJ1-5; V gene: TRBV5-1; CDR3 protein: CASSLGVGDANQPQHF
clone size: .; J gene: TRBJ1-2; V gene: TRBV29-1; CDR3 protein: CSVGGLTGTGGTNYGYTF